The clone carrying this T cell receptor (beta chain) was seen a handful of times. The sample belongs to a study of T-cell memory formation after mild COVID-19. This CDR3 has 14 amino acids. J lost 6 bases, V lost 4 bases, and 4 bases had no gene match. In germline, CDR1 is MNHEY, CDR2 SMNVEV (reference sequence). 5'RACE primed from the constant segment yielded TCR alpha and TCR beta cDNA libraries bearing sample barcodes and UMIs. TCRdb re-called the 5' RACE reads with MiXCR, one entry per CDR3 protein. The sample records 150,000 or so distinct CDR3 sequences, roughly 14% being singletons. This receptor was taken from an adult woman who had mild COVID-19 (a few samples of this study predate the infection). Cell type and time point are not known. Material for sequencing was PBMCs or a T cell subset sorted from them (not recorded which). The chain recombines TRBV27 with TRBJ1-2; TRBD1 matches 11 bases. The CDR3 DNA is TGTGCCAGCAGTTCGACGGGACAGGGGGATGGCTACACCTTC. Protein: CASSSTGQGDGYTF.